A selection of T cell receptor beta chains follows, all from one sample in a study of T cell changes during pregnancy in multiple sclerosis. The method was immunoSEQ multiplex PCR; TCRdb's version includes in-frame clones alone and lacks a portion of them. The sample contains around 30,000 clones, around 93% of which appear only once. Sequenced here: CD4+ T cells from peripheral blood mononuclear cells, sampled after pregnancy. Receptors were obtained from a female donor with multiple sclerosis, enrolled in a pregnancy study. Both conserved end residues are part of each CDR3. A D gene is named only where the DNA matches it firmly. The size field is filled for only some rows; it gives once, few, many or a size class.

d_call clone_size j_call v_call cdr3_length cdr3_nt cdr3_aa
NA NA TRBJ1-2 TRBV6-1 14 TGTGCCAGCAGTGAACAGGGGATCGACTATGGCTACACCTTC CASSEQGIDYGYTF
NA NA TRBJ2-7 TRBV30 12 TGTGCCTGGAGTGTACAGGGCCACGAGCAGTACTTC CAWSVQGHEQYF
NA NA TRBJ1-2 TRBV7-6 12 TGTGCCAGCAGCCCTCGGAACTATGGCTACACCTTC CASSPRNYGYTF
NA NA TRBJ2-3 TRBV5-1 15 TGCGCCAGCAGCCCACTCCGGGGTAGCACAGATACGCAGTATTTT CASSPLRGSTDTQYF
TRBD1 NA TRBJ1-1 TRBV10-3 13 TGTGCCATCGCCGACAGGGGTGGCACTGAAGCTTTCTTT CAIADRGGTEAFF
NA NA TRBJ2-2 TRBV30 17 TGTGCCTGGAGTAGAGTTACAGTCGGCAAGAACACCGGGGAGCTGTTTTTT CAWSRVTVGKNTGELFF
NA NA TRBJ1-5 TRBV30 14 TGTGCCTGGAGTACTTCTGGGGCAGGGCAGCCCCAGCATTTT CAWSTSGAGQPQHF
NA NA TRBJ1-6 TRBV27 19 TGTGCCAGCAGGCCTCCCCCTCGATCGGTCGGAGTCTATAATTCACCCCTCCACTTT CASRPPPRSVGVYNSPLHF
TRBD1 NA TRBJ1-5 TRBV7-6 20 TGTGCCAGCAGCTTATCAAGTCTACAGGGGAATGGTGTTCGCAATCAGCCCCAGCATTTT CASSLSSLQGNGVRNQPQHF
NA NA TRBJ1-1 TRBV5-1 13 TGCGCCAGCAGCGAGTTGACAGACTCTGAAGCTTTCTTT CASSELTDSEAFF
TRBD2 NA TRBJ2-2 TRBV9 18 TGTGCCAGCAGCGAGACCCTGTCCCTAGCGGGGGGAACCGGGGAGCTGTTTTTT CASSETLSLAGGTGELFF
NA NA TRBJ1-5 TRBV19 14 TGTGCCAGTAGTAACACAGCTAGCAATCAGCCCCAGCATTTT CASSNTASNQPQHF
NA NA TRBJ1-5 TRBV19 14 TGTGCCAGTAGTTTGACAGCCCGTAATCAGCCCCAGCATTTT CASSLTARNQPQHF
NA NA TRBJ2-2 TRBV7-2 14 TGTGCCAGCAGCTTAGAGGTTCGGGCCGGGGAGCTGTTTTTT CASSLEVRAGELFF
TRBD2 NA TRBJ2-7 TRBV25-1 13 TGTGCCAGCAGACTAGCGGGAGTACACGAGCAGTACTTC CASRLAGVHEQYF
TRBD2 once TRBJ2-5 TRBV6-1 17 TGTGCCAGCAGTGGTCAGACTAGCGGGAGGTTCGGGGAGACCCAGTACTTC CASSGQTSGRFGETQYF
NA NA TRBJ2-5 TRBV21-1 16 TGTGCCAGCAGCAAAGAGGGCCCCGGGAGGGGAGAGACCCAGTACTTC CASSKEGPGRGETQYF
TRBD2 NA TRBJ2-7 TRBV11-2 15 TGTGCCAGCAGACCAAGCGGGGCTAGCTCCTACGAGCAGTACTTC CASRPSGASSYEQYF
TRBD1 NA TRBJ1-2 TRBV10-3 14 TGTGCCATCAGTGGGGGACAGGGGCAGTATGGCTACACCTTC CAISGGQGQYGYTF
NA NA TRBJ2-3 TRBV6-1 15 TGTGCCAGCAGTGAAGACATCCTCCTGAAAGATACGCAGTATTTT CASSEDILLKDTQYF
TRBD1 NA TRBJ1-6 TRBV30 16 TGTGCCTGGAGTGGAACTCGGACAGGGTCGGATTCACCCCTCCACTTT CAWSGTRTGSDSPLHF
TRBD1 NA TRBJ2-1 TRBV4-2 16 TGTGCCAGCAGCCAGGGAACTCGACAGGGGGCTAATGAGCAGTTCTTC CASSQGTRQGANEQFF
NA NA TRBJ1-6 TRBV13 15 TGTGCCAGCAGCGTGGCGGGACTGCATAATTCACCCCTCCACTTT CASSVAGLHNSPLHF
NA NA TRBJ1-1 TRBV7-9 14 TGTGCCAGCTCCCTTTGGGAGTCGGGCACTGAAGCTTTCTTT CASSLWESGTEAFF
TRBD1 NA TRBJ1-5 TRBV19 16 TGTGCCAGTAGTAAATACTTGACAGGGGGCGGTCAGCCCCAGCATTTT CASSKYLTGGGQPQHF
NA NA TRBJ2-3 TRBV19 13 TGTGCCAGTAGTATTCCGGGTGCAGATACGCAGTATTTT CASSIPGADTQYF
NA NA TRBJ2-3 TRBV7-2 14 TGTGCCAGCAGCTTATCCAGGAGCACAGATACGCAGTATTTT CASSLSRSTDTQYF
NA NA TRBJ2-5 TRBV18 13 TGTGCCAGCTCACCACCGGGCAGCGAGACCCAGTACTTC CASSPPGSETQYF
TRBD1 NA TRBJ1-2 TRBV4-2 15 TGTGCCAGCAGCCGGGACAGCGCCCTAAGGGGTGGCTACACCTTC CASSRDSALRGGYTF
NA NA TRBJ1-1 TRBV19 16 TGTGCCAGTAGTATGGCAGGAGGGTCGATGAACACTGAAGCTTTCTTT CASSMAGGSMNTEAFF
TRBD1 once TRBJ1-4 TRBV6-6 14 TGTGCCAGCAGTTCCACAGGGGGATTTGAAAAACTGTTTTTT CASSSTGGFEKLFF
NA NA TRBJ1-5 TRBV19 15 TGTGCCAGTAGTGGCAGGTATTATAGCAATCAGCCCCAGCATTTT CASSGRYYSNQPQHF
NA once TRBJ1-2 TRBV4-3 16 TGCGCCAGCAGCCAAGAAGGTGGGGTTAGGGGAAGTGGCTACACCTTC CASSQEGGVRGSGYTF
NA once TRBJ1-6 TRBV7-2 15 TGTGCCAGCACCCAAATGTCAAATTCAGAATCACCCCTCCACTTT CASTQMSNSESPLHF
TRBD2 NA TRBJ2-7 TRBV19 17 TGTGCCAGTAGTATCCCTCGAGGACTAGCGGGGGCCTACGAGCAGTACTTC CASSIPRGLAGAYEQYF
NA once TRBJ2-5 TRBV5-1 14 TGCGCCAGCAGCTTCTCGGGGGTGGGGGAGACCCAGTACTTC CASSFSGVGETQYF
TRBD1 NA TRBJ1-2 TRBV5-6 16 TGTGCCAGCAGCCCCCTCGACAGGGTGGAGTGGAATGGCTACACCTTC CASSPLDRVEWNGYTF
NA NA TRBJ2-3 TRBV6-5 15 TGTGCCAGCAGTTACTCGGAGGGACTGAGTGATACGCAGTATTTT CASSYSEGLSDTQYF
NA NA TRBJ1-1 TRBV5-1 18 TGCGCCAGCAGCTTGGCCTTTGGTTTTGGGGGCCGGAGGACTGAAGCTTTCTTT CASSLAFGFGGRRTEAFF
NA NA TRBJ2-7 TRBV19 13 TGTGCCAGTAGTATTGGCAGGTCCTACGAGCAGTACTTC CASSIGRSYEQYF
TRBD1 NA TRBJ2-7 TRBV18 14 TGTGCCAGCTCACGGGGACAGGGGCGGGTCGAGCAGTACTTC CASSRGQGRVEQYF
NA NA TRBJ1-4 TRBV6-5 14 TGTGTCAGCAGTCACAGCGGGGTAGATGAAAAACTGTTTTTT CVSSHSGVDEKLFF
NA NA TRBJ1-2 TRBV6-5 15 TGTGCCAGCAGTTATGCCGGGTCAACCCGGCGGGGCTACACCTTC CASSYAGSTRRGYTF
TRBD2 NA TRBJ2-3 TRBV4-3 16 TGCGCCAGCAGCCAAGGGAGCGGGGTTAGCACAGATACGCAGTATTTT CASSQGSGVSTDTQYF
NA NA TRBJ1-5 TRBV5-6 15 TGTGCCAGCAGCTTAGGACAGATTAGCAATCAGCCCCAGCATTTT CASSLGQISNQPQHF
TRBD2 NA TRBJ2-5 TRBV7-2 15 TGTGCCAGCAGCTCGATGGGAGGGGCGGGGGAGACCCAGTACTTC CASSSMGGAGETQYF
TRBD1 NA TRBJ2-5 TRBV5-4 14 TGTGCCAGCAGTACCGGGACAGGGCAAGAGACCCAGTACTTC CASSTGTGQETQYF
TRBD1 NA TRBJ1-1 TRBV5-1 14 TGCGCCAGCAGCCGGGGGACAGCGGAACGGGATGCTTTCTTT CASSRGTAERDAFF